One and the same sample provided the 32 T cell receptor beta chains below, sequenced in a study of cytomegalovirus exposure and HLA in healthy donors. PCR was performed using 60 Vbeta and 13 Jbeta primers. Method: immunoSEQ multiplex PCR; TCRdb's copy keeps in-frame clones and lacks some. The sample holds about 190,000 clones, roughly 77% seen once. The sequencing input was PBMCs. The source is a woman aged 25 to 45 in good health and CMV-seropositive.

This sequence joins TRBV28 and TRBJ2-7; TRBD1 matches at 7 bases. The V gene end was trimmed by 8 bases and the J gene end by 4 bases; junction bases not matched to a gene: 5. Germline CDR1 is MDHEN and CDR2 is SYDVKM. This CDR3 contains 12 residues. This CDR3 is CASSGQSYEQYF. The CDR3 bases are TGTGCCAGCTCGGGACAGAGTTACGAGCAGTACTTC.

The chain recombines TRBV4-1 with TRBJ1-2; D is perhaps TRBD1 (6 bases). Between the trimmed V and J ends, which lost 0 bases and 1 base, there was a span of 15 bases. CDR1 is MGHRA, CDR2 YSYEKL, per germline. This CDR3 region has 17 residues. CDR3 in amino acids: CASSQDKWQGNNYGYTF. Here the CDR3 DNA reads TGCGCCAGCAGCCAAGATAAGTGGCAGGGGAATAACTATGGCTACACCTTC.

The genes are TRBV5-1 and TRBJ2-3; 7 bases line up with TRBD1. Germline V lookup: CDR1 SGHRS, CDR2 YFSETQ. The CDR3 totals 14 residues. The trim removed 7 bases at V and 2 bases at J, leaving 7 bases unmatched. CDR3: CASGRDSYTDTQYF. DNA of the CDR3: TGCGCCAGCGGCCGGGACAGCTACACAGATACGCAGTATTTT.

This clone occurred a few times. V gene TRBV5-1 combines with J gene TRBJ2-5; possibly TRBD2 for D (6 bases). CDR1 and CDR2 from the germline V gene are SGHRS and YFSETQ. V lost 4 bases and J lost 2, with 18 bases in between. The CDR3 extends over 16 amino acids. The CDR3 reads CASSSFSGTPQETQYF. For the CDR3, the DNA is TGCGCCAGCAGCAGTTTTTCCGGGACTCCTCAAGAGACCCAGTACTTC. The entire variable domain, with the rest obtained from reference TRBV5-1 and TRBJ2-5, is as follows: KAGVTQTPRYLIKTRGQQVTLSCSPISGHRSVSWYQQTPGQGLQFLFEYFSETQRNKGNFPGRFSGRQFSNSRSEMNVSTLELGDSALYLCASSSFSGTPQETQYFGPGTRLLVL.

The chain carries TRBV28 and TRBJ2-7; tentative D call: TRBD1 (5 bases). Between the trimmed V and J ends, which lost 2 bases and 4 bases, there was a span of 15 bases. The CDR3 totals 15 residues. Per the germline V gene, CDR1 is MDHEN and CDR2 is SYDVKM. The CDR3 bases are TGTGCCAGCAGTTTAGGTCTTAGCAGGGCTTACGAGCAGTACTTC. Its protein is CASSLGLSRAYEQYF.

The chain combines TRBV7-9 with TRBJ2-7, with TRBD1 matching over 8 bases. This CDR3 comprises 15 residues. V lost 5 bases, J lost 5 bases, and 11 bases stayed unmatched. Germline loops: CDR1 SEHNR, CDR2 FQNEAQ (reference sequence). In DNA form, the CDR3 reads TGTGCCAGCAGCGCGCCAGGGGGCGCAGGGAACGAGCAGTACTTC. It is translated as CASSAPGGAGNEQYF. The full variable domain, completed using reference TRBV7-9 and TRBJ2-7, is DTGVSQNPRHKITKRGQNVTFRCDPISEHNRLYWYRQTLGQGPEFLTYFQNEAQLEKSRLLSDRFSAERPKGSFSTLEIQRTEQGDSAMYLCASSAPGGAGNEQYFGPGTRLTVT.

The CDR3 here is CSVPEGVNTGELFF. CDR3 DNA sequence: TGCAGCGTCCCCGAGGGAGTTAACACCGGGGAGCTGTTTTTT. V is TRBV29-1 and J is TRBJ2-2; possibly TRBD2 for D (5 bases). The CDR3 is 14 residues long. Deletions cut 6 bases from V and 2 bases from J, with 13 bases between. The V gene's germline CDR1 is SQVTM and CDR2 ANQGSEA.

The chain joins TRBV7-9 to TRBJ1-4, with no clear D. With 2 bases removed from V and 7 bases from J, the gap between germline ends came to 11 bases. This CDR3 has 14 residues. Germline V gives CDR1 SEHNR, CDR2 FQNEAQ (reference sequence). DNA of the CDR3: TGTGCCAGCAGCTTAAGTTCCGGTGGTGAAAAACTGTTTTTT. Translation: CASSLSSGGEKLFF.

J is TRBJ2-7 and V is TRBV15; D may be TRBD1 (5 bases). The ends were cut back, 3 bases at V and 3 bases at J, with 9 bases in the middle. This CDR3 contains 13 residues. CDR1 and CDR2 (germline): LNHNV, YYDKDF (reference sequence). CDR3 sequence reads: CATSRTASYEQYF. In DNA, the CDR3 is TGTGCCACCAGCAGGACAGCTAGCTACGAGCAGTACTTC. The full variable domain, with the rest looked up from reference TRBV15 and TRBJ2-7, is DAMVIQNPRYQVTQFGKPVTLSCSQTLNHNVMYWYQQKSSQAPKLLFHYYDKDFNNEADTPDNFQSRRPNTSFCFLDIRSPGLGDTAMYLCATSRTASYEQYFGPGTRLTVT.

This clone was counted once. This chain joins TRBV5-1 and TRBJ2-7, with D uncertain. This CDR3 is built from 13 residues. V lost 0 bases, J lost 2 bases, and 6 bases lay in between. Looked up from germline, CDR1 is SGHRS and CDR2 is YFSETQ. In nucleotides, the CDR3 is TGCGCCAGCAGCTTGGCGGGTCCCTACGAGCAGTACTTC. Its translation: CASSLAGPYEQYF. The full variable domain, rest sourced from reference TRBV5-1 and TRBJ2-7, is KAGVTQTPRYLIKTRGQQVTLSCSPISGHRSVSWYQQTPGQGLQFLFEYFSETQRNKGNFPGRFSGRQFSNSRSEMNVSTLELGDSALYLCASSLAGPYEQYFGPGTRLTVT.

The V call is TRBV21-1, the J call TRBJ2-1; the tabulated D call, TRBD2, remains unverified against the DNA. TRBV21-1 is noted as a pseudogene. This CDR3 has 18 residues. CDR3 sequence: CASSALRGKWDCVNEQFF. CDR3 bases: TGTGCCAGCAGCGCCCTACGCGGGAAATGGGACTGTGTGAATGAGCAGTTCTTC.

This clone came up once. The J gene is TRBJ1-1, the V gene TRBV5-4, with D perhaps TRBD1 (5 bases). This CDR3 spans 13 amino acids. With 4 bases removed from V and 1 base from J, the gap between germline ends came to 8 bases. CDR1 and CDR2 from the germline V gene are SGHNT and YYREEE (reference sequence). The CDR3 reads CASSDQGNTEAFF. Written as DNA, the CDR3 is TGTGCCAGCAGCGATCAGGGGAACACTGAAGCTTTCTTT.

The chain employs TRBV2 and TRBJ2-1; D is possibly TRBD2 (5 bases). The CDR3 spans 15 residues. Germline CDR1 SNHLY, CDR2 FYNNEI. V dropped 11 bases and J dropped 1 base, with 18 bases sitting between them. CDR3 DNA: TGTGCCGCCGGAGGAAGCACGAATTCCTACAATGAGCAGTTCTTC. Translated, it gives CAAGGSTNSYNEQFF. Supplemented by reference TRBV2 and TRBJ2-1, the full variable domain reads EPEVTQTPSHQVTQMGQEVILRCVPISNHLYFYWYRQILGQKVEFLVSFYNNEISEKSEIFDDQFSVERPDGSNFTLKIRSTKLEDSAMYFCAAGGSTNSYNEQFFGPGTRLTVL.

The chain is built from TRBV10-2 and TRBJ2-1, with 12 bases fitting TRBD2. CDR3 length: 15 amino acids. Germline V gene data show CDR1 as WSHSY and CDR2 as SAAADI. With V trimmed by 8 bases and J by 7 bases, 9 bases remained unmatched. CDR3 amino acids: CASSSEGLAGNEQFF. The CDR3 coding sequence is TGCGCCAGCTCATCGGAAGGACTAGCGGGGAATGAGCAGTTCTTC.

CDR3 bases: TGTGCCAGTAGAACTGCCGGGACTAGCGGGAGAGAAGAGCAGTACTTC. Its translation is CASRTAGTSGREEQYF. J is TRBJ2-7 and V is TRBV19, with TRBD2 matching 14 bases. Germline loops: CDR1 LNHDA, CDR2 SQIVND (reference sequence). The V segment lost 6 bases and the J segment 7 bases; nucleotides outside the gene matches: 11. The CDR3 length is 16 residues. The full variable domain, its missing parts supplied by reference TRBV19 and TRBJ2-7, is DGGITQSPKYLFRKEGQNVTLSCEQNLNHDAMYWYRQDPGQGLRLIYYSQIVNDFQKGDIAEGYSVSREKKESFPLTVTSAQKNPTAFYLCASRTAGTSGREEQYFGPGTRLTVT.

The chain employs TRBV6-1 and TRBJ2-7; perhaps TRBD1 as D (5 bases). This CDR3 contains 13 residues. V gave up 1 base and J gave up 6 bases, with 10 bases separating them. CDR1 and CDR2 from the germline V gene are MNHNS and SASEGT. Written as DNA, the CDR3 is TGTGCCAGCAGTGAAGAATTACAGGCCGAGCAGTACTTC. This translates into CASSEELQAEQYF.

The chain has TRBV2 and TRBJ2-7, with TRBD1 matching over 9 bases. The CDR3 contains 14 residues. The germline gives CDR1 SNHLY, CDR2 FYNNEI. With 8 bases clipped from V and 3 bases from J, the junction kept 8 bases outside the gene matches. The CDR3 nucleotides read TGTGCCAGCTTTCCGGGACAGGGTTTCTACGAGCAGTACTTC. It yields the protein CASFPGQGFYEQYF.

CDR3: CASSLGTNFYEQYF. CDR3 nucleotides: TGTGCCAGCAGCTTGGGAACGAACTTCTACGAGCAGTACTTC. This chain uses TRBV5-4 with TRBJ2-7, with unresolved D. V was pared by 0 bases and J by 3 bases, with 10 bases between. Germline V gene data show CDR1 as SGHNT and CDR2 as YYREEE (reference sequence). This CDR3 spans 14 amino acids. Filled out from reference TRBV5-4 and TRBJ2-7, the complete variable domain reads ETGVTQSPTHLIKTRGQQVTLRCSSQSGHNTVSWYQQALGQGPQFIFQYYREEENGRGNFPPRFSGLQFPNYSSELNVNALELDDSALYLCASSLGTNFYEQYFGPGTRLTVT.

V gene TRBV7-9 combines with J gene TRBJ1-1, with a tentative D call TRBD1 (5 bases). The V end lost 6 bases, the J end lost 3 bases, and 14 bases lay between the germline ends. CDR1 is SEHNR and CDR2 is FQNEAQ in the germline V gene (reference sequence). The CDR3 covers 14 residues. This chain's CDR3 is CASSRQWEDTEAFF. CDR3 bases: TGTGCCAGCAGTAGACAGTGGGAGGACACTGAAGCTTTCTTT.

CDR3 in DNA: TGTGCCAGCAGCTTTGCAAGTCAAGGGGACACCATATATTTT. Translated, it gives CASSFASQGDTIYF. This chain uses TRBV5-4 with TRBJ1-3; a weak D match, TRBD1 (5 bases). The CDR3 covers 14 residues. V lost 2 bases, J lost 8 bases, and 14 bases lay in between. CDR1 and CDR2 (germline): SGHNT, YYREEE (reference sequence).

The chain employs TRBV2 and TRBJ2-3; TRBD2 might be the D (6 bases). V gave up 4 bases and J gave up 4 bases, with 18 bases separating them. The CDR3 extends over 16 amino acids. The germline gives CDR1 SNHLY, CDR2 FYNNEI. The CDR3 reads CASSGALGDLPDTQYF. The CDR3 DNA reads TGTGCCAGCAGTGGGGCCTTGGGGGACTTACCAGATACGCAGTATTTT.

The J gene is TRBJ2-3, the V gene TRBV14; possibly TRBD2 for D (6 bases). V was pared by 4 bases and J by 2 bases, with 10 bases between. Germline V lookup: CDR1 SGHDN, CDR2 FVKESK. The CDR3 loop spans 14 amino acids. In DNA form, the CDR3 reads TGTGCCAGCAGCCTCAGCGGGTTCACAGATACGCAGTATTTT. This gives the protein CASSLSGFTDTQYF.

The CDR3 DNA follows: TGTGCCAGCAGCTTGAGGGGGCAGGGGAACGAGCAGTACTTC. It specifies CASSLRGQGNEQYF. V is TRBV5-4 and J is TRBJ2-7; 7 nucleotides agree with TRBD1. This CDR3 region has 14 residues. Germline values: CDR1 SGHNT, CDR2 YYREEE (reference sequence). Trimming cost V 1 base and J 5 bases; bases outside gene matches: 6.

The chain recombines TRBV7-2 with TRBJ2-3, with D unclear. The V end was cut by 0 bases, the J end by 4 bases, with 8 bases between. CDR1 is SGHTA and CDR2 is FQGNSA in the germline V gene. The CDR3 length is 14 residues. The CDR3: CASSLANNADTQYF. The CDR3 DNA reads TGTGCCAGCAGCTTAGCCAACAATGCAGATACGCAGTATTTT.

The chain employs TRBV6-1 and TRBJ2-7; 9 positions agree with TRBD1. The CDR3 is 14 amino acids. The germline CDR1 and CDR2 sequences are MNHNS and SASEGT. The ends lost 9 bases at V and 5 bases at J; junction bases unmatched: 11. CDR3 protein: CASHPGTGINEQYF. In nucleotides, the CDR3 is TGTGCCAGTCATCCCGGGACAGGGATCAACGAGCAGTACTTC.

The chain has TRBV7-9 and TRBJ2-2; D is perhaps TRBD2 (5 bases). This CDR3 contains 15 residues. CDR1 and CDR2 (germline): SEHNR, FQNEAQ (reference sequence). V dropped 3 bases and J dropped 6 bases, with 14 bases sitting between them. CDR3 in amino acids: CASSFGLGSPGELFF. As DNA, the CDR3 is TGTGCCAGCAGCTTTGGCCTAGGGAGTCCCGGGGAGCTGTTTTTT.

This chain joins TRBV28 and TRBJ1-2; unclear D gene. CDR3 length: 13 amino acids. The germline V gene encodes CDR1 MDHEN and CDR2 SYDVKM. Trimming took off 2 bases at V and 8 bases at J, with 12 bases between the two ends. The CDR3 region is CASSLPPVKGYTF. In DNA, the CDR3 is TGTGCCAGCAGTTTACCCCCTGTAAAAGGCTACACCTTC.

The sample holds one count of this clone. Its ends do not fully match the called genes, so a read error is possible. The sample carries other DNA sequences with the same CDR3. The CDR3 loop reads CASSDRGGHEQYF. The CDR3 DNA sequence: TGTGCCAGCAGCGACAGGGGAGGCCACGAGCAATACTTC. The V gene is TRBV5-4, the J gene TRBJ2-7; 8 nucleotides line up with TRBD1. Germline CDR1 reads SGHNT; CDR2 reads YYREEE (reference sequence). This CDR3 comprises 13 residues.

DNA of the CDR3: TGTGCCAGACCCAGAGGTTACAATGAGCAGTTCTTC. Translated: CARPRGYNEQFF. The chain joins TRBV5-3 to TRBJ2-1, with D unresolved. TRBV5-3 is flagged as an ORF with uncertain function. The CDR3 spans 12 residues. Trimming shortened V by 7 bases and J by 4 bases, and 9 bases separated the two germline ends.

J is TRBJ2-5 and V is TRBV29-1, with 7 bases identical to TRBD1. CDR3 length: 13 residues. J gave up 5 bases and V 4 bases, and 7 bases lay outside the gene matches. CDR1 is SQVTM and CDR2 is ANQGSEA in the germline V gene. The CDR3 spells CSVVSTGIETQYF. The CDR3 nucleotides read TGCAGCGTTGTCTCGACAGGGATCGAGACCCAGTACTTC.

This chain links TRBV19 with TRBJ2-7, with D possibly TRBD2 on 5 matching bases. The CDR3 has 15 amino acids. Between the trimmed V and J ends, which lost 6 bases and 3 bases, there was a span of 18 bases. CDR1 LNHDA and CDR2 SQIVND come from the germline V gene (reference sequence). As DNA, the CDR3 is TGTGCCAGTAGCTGGGGTGACGAGGGAAACTACGAGCAGTACTTC. Amino acid sequence: CASSWGDEGNYEQYF.

This clone has just one count. V is TRBV10-2 and J is TRBJ2-7, with 7 bases matching TRBD1. CDR3 size: 13 residues. In germline, CDR1 is WSHSY, CDR2 SAAADI. V lost 6 bases and J lost 3; bases outside the gene matches: 5. In nucleotides, the CDR3 is TGCGCCAGCAGAGCCGGGACAGACTACGAGCAGTACTTC. As protein: CASRAGTDYEQYF.